The 5 T cell receptor beta chains below come from one sample, sequenced in a study of cytomegalovirus exposure and HLA in healthy donors. The PCR had 60 Vbeta and 13 Jbeta primers. The protocol was immunoSEQ multiplex PCR, while the TCRdb copy is restricted to in-frame clones and leaves out a portion. Seen here are under 300,000 clones, 80% to 85% observed once, and the top ten hold less than 8.5%. Sequencing was carried out using PBMCs. These receptors were obtained from a woman aged 55-69 years in good health and CMV-seropositive.

The count of this clone is one. CDR3 sequence (DNA): TGTGCCAGCAGCCCGTACGGACAGGGGCACCGCAACTACGAGCAGTACTTC. Its protein product is CASSPYGQGHRNYEQYF. V usage is TRBV16 and J usage is TRBJ2-7; 9 bases align to TRBD1. Germline CDR1 and CDR2: KGHSY and FQNENV. The V segment lost 4 bases and the J segment 3 bases; nucleotides outside the gene matches: 13. The CDR3 sequence is 17 residues long.

The chain carries TRBV19 and TRBJ1-5, with D perhaps matching TRBD1 (6 bases). Between the trimmed V and J ends, which lost 8 bases and 0 bases, there was a span of 17 bases. Germline assignment: CDR1 LNHDA and CDR2 SQIVND (reference sequence). The CDR3 loop spans 16 amino acids. In DNA, the CDR3 is TGTGCCAGTGGGCGGACAGCCTGGGGTAGCAATCAGCCCCAGCATTTT. This translates into CASGRTAWGSNQPQHF. Variable domain in full (rest from reference TRBV19 and TRBJ1-5): DGGITQSPKYLFRKEGQNVTLSCEQNLNHDAMYWYRQDPGQGLRLIYYSQIVNDFQKGDIAEGYSVSREKKESFPLTVTSAQKNPTAFYLCASGRTAWGSNQPQHFGDGTRLSIL.

The sample holds one count of this clone. CDR3 nucleotides: TGTGCCAGCAGCCCCGGGACAGGGCGGGAGTCTGGAAACACCATATATTTT. Protein sequence: CASSPGTGRESGNTIYF. V gene TRBV9 combines with J gene TRBJ1-3; 9 bases fit TRBD1. The V gene's germline CDR1 is SGDLS and CDR2 YYNGEE. V was clipped by 4 bases and J by 1 base; unmatched bases: 9. The CDR3 has 17 residues.

In this sample, this clone turned up a few times. The rearrangement uses TRBV18 and TRBJ1-1; no clear D. This CDR3 comprises 14 residues. The germline V and J ends were trimmed by 3 bases and 3 bases, with 11 bases remaining between them. Germline V gives CDR1 KGHSH, CDR2 LQKENI. CDR3 bases: TGTGCCAGCTCACCCGCGGGCAAGGACACTGAAGCTTTCTTT. It is translated as CASSPAGKDTEAFF.

The rearrangement uses TRBV6-5 and TRBJ2-1; 8 bases line up with TRBD2. V trimming: 5 bases; J trimming: 10 bases; junction bases outside the gene matches: 4. The CDR3 sequence is 12 residues long. Looked up from germline, CDR1 is MNHEY and CDR2 is SVGAGI. The CDR3 sequence is CASSPLAGEQFF. The CDR3 nucleotides are TGTGCCAGCAGTCCCCTAGCGGGCGAGCAGTTCTTC.